The rows below give T cell receptor beta chains drawn from one sample of a study of cytomegalovirus exposure and HLA in healthy donors. TCRdb's copy holds only in-frame clones and misses some; the assay was immunoSEQ multiplex PCR. This table has roughly 190,000 clones, around 73% appearing once. Source material: PBMCs. The receptors come from a woman in her thirties in good health and CMV-seropositive. Each CDR3 is given with its conserved first and last residue. D genes are given only for firm matches. Clone size is given for some rows only: seen once, a few or many times, or a class if the clone is expanded.

15	few	TRBD1	TRBV4-2	TRBJ1-2	TGTGCCAGCAGCCGGCACCAGGGGGGAATCTATGGCTACACCTTC	CASSRHQGGIYGYTF
15	-	TRBD2	TRBV11-2	TRBJ2-1	TGTGCCAGCAGCCGATTAGGACTAGCGGGGGGGCAGCAGTTCTTC	CASSRLGLAGGQQFF
15	-	-	TRBV4-1	TRBJ2-7	TGCGCCAGCAGCTCCAGACTAGGGACCTCCGACGAGCAGTACTTC	CASSSRLGTSDEQYF
11	few	-	TRBV5-4	TRBJ2-1	TGTGCCAGCAGCTTGGCCTCTGAGCAGTTCTTC	CASSLASEQFF
13	-	TRBD2	TRBV25-1	TRBJ2-7	TGTGCCAGTCGCCAGGGACTAACCTACGAGCAGTACTTC	CASRQGLTYEQYF
12	few	TRBD1	TRBV6-5	TRBJ1-2	TGTGCCAGCAGCCGACAGGGATCTGGCTACACCTTC	CASSRQGSGYTF
14	-	-	TRBV19	TRBJ2-3	TGTGCCAGTAAGAGTAGCGGATACACAGATACGCAGTATTTT	CASKSSGYTDTQYF
17	-	TRBD2	TRBV4-2	TRBJ2-3	TGTGCCAGCAGCCAACGGACTAGCGGGACCTCCACAGATACGCAGTATTTT	CASSQRTSGTSTDTQYF
13	-	TRBD1	TRBV28	TRBJ2-1	TGTGCCAGCAGTTTATCCTACAGGGGTGAGCAGTTCTTC	CASSLSYRGEQFF
15	-	TRBD1	TRBV19	TRBJ2-1	TGTGCCAGTAGTTTCCAGGGGGCTTTGGGTTATGAGCAGTTCTTC	CASSFQGALGYEQFF
15	-	TRBD2	TRBV5-8	TRBJ2-7	TGTGCCAGCAACGAACCGGGACTAGCGGTCTACGAGCAGTACTTC	CASNEPGLAVYEQYF
12	-	-	TRBV2	TRBJ2-2	TGTGCCAGCAGGCGGGACACCGGGGAGCTGTTTTTT	CASRRDTGELFF
16	-	TRBD2	TRBV18	TRBJ2-1	TGTGCCAGCTCACCTCCACTAGCGGGGACATACAATGAGCAGTTCTTC	CASSPPLAGTYNEQFF
11	-	-	TRBV30	TRBJ2-3	TGTGCCTGGAGTGTACTTGATACGCAGTATTTT	CAWSVLDTQYF
15	-	TRBD2	TRBV5-4	TRBJ2-1	TGTGCCAGCAGCTTGGGCGGGAGCTCCTACAATGAGCAGTTCTTC	CASSLGGSSYNEQFF
13	-	-	TRBV10-3	TRBJ1-2	TGTGCCATCAGGGAAGGGGGTATCTATGGCTACACCTTC	CAIREGGIYGYTF
12	-	-	TRBV18	TRBJ2-7	TGTGCCAGCTCACCGGCCCGCGGGGAGCAGTACTTC	CASSPARGEQYF
14	-	TRBD1	TRBV2	TRBJ2-7	TGTGCCAGCAGCGCCCCACAGGGGACCTACGAGCAGTACTTC	CASSAPQGTYEQYF
13	-	-	TRBV30	TRBJ2-1	TGTGCCTGGAATCGGCTAGCGTACAATGAGCAGTTCTTC	CAWNRLAYNEQFF
15	-	TRBD2	TRBV5-1	TRBJ2-3	TGCGCCAGCAGCTTGGGTCTAGCGGGAACAGATACGCAGTATTTT	CASSLGLAGTDTQYF
16	-	-	TRBV18	TRBJ2-2	TGTGCCAGCTCTTACCTCGGGGTTCCGAACACCGGGGAGCTGTTTTTT	CASSYLGVPNTGELFF
14	-	-	TRBV30	TRBJ1-4	TGTGCCTGGAGTGGCGGGGAGAGTAGAGAAAAACTGTTTTTT	CAWSGGESREKLFF
15	-	-	TRBV7-9	TRBJ1-5	TGTGCCAGCAGCTTTGGGGGGGCTGAGGGTCAGCCCCAGCATTTT	CASSFGGAEGQPQHF
14	-	-	TRBV2	TRBJ1-1	TGTGCCAGCGATCGACTGGGGGCGGGCACTGAAGCTTTCTTT	CASDRLGAGTEAFF
14	-	-	TRBV7-9	TRBJ1-1	TGTGCCAGCAGCTACGGACAGATGGACACTGAAGCTTTCTTT	CASSYGQMDTEAFF
14	-	-	TRBV11-1	TRBJ2-3	TGTGCCAGCAGCTTAGCGAGGGGCACAGATACGCAGTATTTT	CASSLARGTDTQYF
18	-	TRBD2	TRBV7-2	TRBJ2-2	TGTGCCAGCAGCTTCGTAGGTAGCGGGAGGGCCGGGTCCGGGGAGCTGTTTTTT	CASSFVGSGRAGSGELFF
15	-	-	TRBV5-1	TRBJ1-4	TGCGCCAGCAGCTTGGCTACGGCAGGGCGGGAAAAACTGTTTTTT	CASSLATAGREKLFF
14	-	-	TRBV7-2	TRBJ2-5	TGTGCCAGCAGCTTAGCCGTTCGCGGGGTCGACCAGTACTTC	CASSLAVRGVDQYF
12	-	-	TRBV7-9	TRBJ1-4	TGTGCCAGCAGCTGGAGTAATGAAAAACTGTTTTTT	CASSWSNEKLFF
15	-	-	TRBV30	TRBJ2-2	TGTGCCTGGAACCCGAGCAGGGTATATACCGGGGAGCTGTTTTTT	CAWNPSRVYTGELFF
15	-	-	TRBV7-8	TRBJ1-1	TGTGCCAGCAGCTTAGTAGGTCAGGAGAACACTGAAGCTTTCTTT	CASSLVGQENTEAFF
14	few	-	TRBV18	TRBJ2-7	TGTGCCAGCTCACCGCAGGGCCCGAACTACGAGCAGTACTTC	CASSPQGPNYEQYF
13	-	-	TRBV7-2	TRBJ1-6	TGTGCCAGCAGTTCTTACTCCAATTCACCCCTCCACTTT	CASSSYSNSPLHF
15	-	-	TRBV4-3	TRBJ2-1	TGCGCCAGCAGCCAAGAGGGAGGTACCTACAATGAGCAGTTCTTC	CASSQEGGTYNEQFF
12	-	-	TRBV6-1	TRBJ1-2	TGTGCCAGCAGTGAAGTACCAGGAGGCTACACCTTC	CASSEVPGGYTF
13	-	-	TRBV7-2	TRBJ1-2	TGTGCCAGCAGCTACTCACAGGTCTATGGCTACACCTTC	CASSYSQVYGYTF
14	-	-	TRBV2	TRBJ2-7	TGTGCCAGCAGTGAAGAGTCAGGGGCGTACGAGCAGTACTTC	CASSEESGAYEQYF
15	-	TRBD2	TRBV28	TRBJ2-1	TGTGCCAGCAGCTCCGGGGGGGACCACTACAATGAGCAGTTCTTC	CASSSGGDHYNEQFF